This TCR beta chain was observed in a study of blood T cells in healthy people across ages. Study conclusions and caveats: Naive CD4+ cells and diversity were both higher in long-lived donors than in aged donors.

Through a sample-barcoded 5' primer and a J-beta primer mix, a second PCR was run for about 6 to 12 cycles. MiXCR, applied by TCRdb to the 5' RACE reads, yields one record per CDR3 protein. The sample comprises 700,000 to 800,000 distinct CDR3 sequences, roughly 41% of which are singletons, and around a fifth rests with the top ten. The V segment lost 9 bases and the J segment 1 base; nucleotides outside the gene matches: 9. Germline V gives CDR1 SGHDT, CDR2 YYEEEE. The CDR3 is made up of 15 amino acids. A remark on this clonotype: Its specificity is not known.

The TCR originated in a woman aged 55-75 years in good health. This chain connects TRBV5-6 to TRBJ2-3; 9 positions match TRBD2. Sequences were obtained from blood. The CDR3 is CATQREDQGTDTQYF. DNA of the CDR3: TGTGCCACACAGCGGGAGGACCAGGGCACAGATACGCAGTATTTT.